One sample yielded the 4 T cell receptor beta chains listed below, sequenced in a study of lung T cells in sarcoidosis with Löfgren's syndrome. Each CDR3 protein gets one entry after TCRdb re-called the reads with MiXCR. The table has tens of thousands of distinct CDR3 sequences, 21% seen once; the top ten hold about 2.3%. The sample consisted of CD4+ T cells from PBMCs. These receptors all come from a human donor with sarcoidosis (Löfgren's syndrome or another form), or a control subject (not recorded which).

To note about this clonotype: A much larger clone is a single base away; this may be a read error. The chain is built from TRBV19 and TRBJ1-6, with D possibly matching TRBD1 (6 bases). The germline gives CDR1 LNHDA, CDR2 SQIVND (reference sequence). The CDR3 loop spans 15 amino acids. CDR3 amino acids: CASSIEDSNNPPLHF. CDR3 DNA sequence: TGTGCCAGTAGTATAGAGGACAGCAATAATCCACCCCTCCACTTT.

The chain joins TRBV18 to TRBJ2-7, with no clear D. The V and J ends lost 3 bases and 5 bases respectively, with 11 bases between them. The CDR3 covers 13 residues. CDR1 and CDR2 (germline): KGHSH, LQKENI. CDR3 loop: CASSPISSHEQYF. CDR3 nucleotide sequence: TGTGCCAGCTCACCTATAAGTTCCCACGAGCAGTACTTC.

With respect to this clonotype: A much larger clone is a single base away; this may be a read error. This sequence joins TRBV28 and TRBJ1-2, with D possibly matching TRBD1 (5 bases). The CDR3 runs to 14 residues. In germline, CDR1 is MDHEN, CDR2 SYDVKM. Trimming left V 4 bases short and J 3 bases short, with 12 bases between. CDR3 sequence: CASSSGARYYGYTF. The CDR3 nucleotides are TGTGCCAGCAGTTCCGGGGCGCGTTACTATGGCTACACCTTC.

This clonotype was detected many times. No DNA is shown, since the ends of the CDR3 on it are uncertain; the CDR3 is the one TCRdb lists. The chain links TRBV20-1 to TRBJ1-2. The length of the CDR3 is 8 amino acids, counting both ends. Germline CDR1 reads DFQATT; CDR2 reads SNEGSKA (reference sequence). The CDR3 loop reads CRDYGCTF.